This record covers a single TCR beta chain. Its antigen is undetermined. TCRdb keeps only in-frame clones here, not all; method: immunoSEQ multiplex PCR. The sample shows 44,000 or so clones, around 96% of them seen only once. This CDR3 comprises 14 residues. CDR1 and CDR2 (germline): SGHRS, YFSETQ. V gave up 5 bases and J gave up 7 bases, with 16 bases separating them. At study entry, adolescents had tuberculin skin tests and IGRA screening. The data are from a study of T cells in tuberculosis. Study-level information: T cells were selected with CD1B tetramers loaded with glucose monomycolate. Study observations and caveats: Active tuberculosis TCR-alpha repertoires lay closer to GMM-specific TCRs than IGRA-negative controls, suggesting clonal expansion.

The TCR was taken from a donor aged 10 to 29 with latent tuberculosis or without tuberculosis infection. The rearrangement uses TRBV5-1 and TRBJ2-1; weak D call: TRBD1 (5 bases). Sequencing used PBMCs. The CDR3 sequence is CASSLSQGTNEQFF. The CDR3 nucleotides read TGCGCCAGCAGTTTGAGCCAGGGTACAAATGAGCAGTTCTTC.